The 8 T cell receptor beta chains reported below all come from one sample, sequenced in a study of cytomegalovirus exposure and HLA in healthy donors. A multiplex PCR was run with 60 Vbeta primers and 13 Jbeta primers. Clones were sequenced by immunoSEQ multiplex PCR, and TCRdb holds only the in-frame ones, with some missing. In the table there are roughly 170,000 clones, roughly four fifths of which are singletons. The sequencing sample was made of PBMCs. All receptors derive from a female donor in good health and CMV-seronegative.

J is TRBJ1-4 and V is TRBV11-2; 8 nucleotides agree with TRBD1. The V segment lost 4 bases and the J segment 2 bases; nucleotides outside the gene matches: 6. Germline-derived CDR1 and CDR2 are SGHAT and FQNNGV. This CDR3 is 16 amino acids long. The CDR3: CASSSTGVMTNEKLFF. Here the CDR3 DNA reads TGTGCCAGCAGCTCGACAGGGGTAATGACTAATGAAAAACTGTTTTTT.

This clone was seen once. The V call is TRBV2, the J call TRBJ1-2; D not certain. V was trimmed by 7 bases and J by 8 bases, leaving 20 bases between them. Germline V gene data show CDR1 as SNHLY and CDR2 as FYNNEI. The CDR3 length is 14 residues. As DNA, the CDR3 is TGTGCCAGCAAGAGGATGGAGGGTGCCTGGGGCTACACCTTC. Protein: CASKRMEGAWGYTF.

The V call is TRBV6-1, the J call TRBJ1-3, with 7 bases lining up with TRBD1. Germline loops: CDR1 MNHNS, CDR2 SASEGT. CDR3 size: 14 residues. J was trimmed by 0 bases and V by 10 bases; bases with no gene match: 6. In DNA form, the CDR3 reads TGTGCCACTTCGGGACAGCCCTCTGGAAACACCATATATTTT. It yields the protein CATSGQPSGNTIYF.

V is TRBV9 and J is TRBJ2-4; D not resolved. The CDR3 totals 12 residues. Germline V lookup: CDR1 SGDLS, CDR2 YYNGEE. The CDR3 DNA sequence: TGTCTCCCTGACGGGGCCAAAAACATTCAGTACTTC. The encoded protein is CLPDGAKNIQYF. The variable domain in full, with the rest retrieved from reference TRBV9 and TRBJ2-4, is DSGVTQTPKHLITATGQRVTLRCSPRSGDLSVYWYQQSLDQGLQFLIQYYNGEERAKGNILERFSAQQFPDLHSELNLSSLELGDSALYFCLPDGAKNIQYFGAGTRLSVL.

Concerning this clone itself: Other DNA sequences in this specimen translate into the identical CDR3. CDR3 loop: CASSFGAASPLHF. The DNA of the CDR3 is TGTGCCAGCAGCTTTGGGGCAGCCTCACCCCTCCACTTT. The V and J genes are TRBV7-9 and TRBJ1-6, with D tentatively TRBD1 (5 bases). Trimming took off 3 bases at V and 10 bases at J, with 10 bases between the two ends. The V gene's germline CDR1 is SEHNR and CDR2 FQNEAQ (reference sequence). The CDR3 is made up of 13 amino acids. The full variable domain, completed using reference TRBV7-9 and TRBJ1-6, is DTGVSQNPRHKITKRGQNVTFRCDPISEHNRLYWYRQTLGQGPEFLTYFQNEAQLEKSRLLSDRFSAERPKGSFSTLEIQRTEQGDSAMYLCASSFGAASPLHFGNGTRLTVT.

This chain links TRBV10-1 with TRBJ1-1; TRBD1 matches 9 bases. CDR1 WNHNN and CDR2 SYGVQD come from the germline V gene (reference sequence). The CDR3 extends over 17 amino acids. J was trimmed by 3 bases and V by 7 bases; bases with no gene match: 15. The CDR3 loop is CASTLLETGGVYTEAFF. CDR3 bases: TGCGCCAGCACCCTTTTAGAGACAGGGGGTGTGTACACTGAAGCTTTCTTT.

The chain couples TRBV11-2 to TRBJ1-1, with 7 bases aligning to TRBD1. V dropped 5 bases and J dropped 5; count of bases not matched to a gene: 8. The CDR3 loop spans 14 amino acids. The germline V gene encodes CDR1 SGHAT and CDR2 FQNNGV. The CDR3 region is CASSTPRGRTEAFF. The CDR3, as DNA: TGTGCCAGCAGCACCCCCAGGGGGAGAACTGAAGCTTTCTTT.

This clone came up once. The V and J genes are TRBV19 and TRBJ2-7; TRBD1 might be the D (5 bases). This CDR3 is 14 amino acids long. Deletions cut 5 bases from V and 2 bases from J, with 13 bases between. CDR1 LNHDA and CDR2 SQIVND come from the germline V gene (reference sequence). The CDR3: CASSLGAAAYEQYF. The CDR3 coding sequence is TGTGCCAGTAGTTTAGGGGCAGCTGCCTACGAGCAGTACTTC.